The subject of this entry is one TCR beta chain. These data are taken from a study of shared T cell receptors in the human thymus. Sequencing used immunoSEQ multiplex PCR; TCRdb keeps in-frame clones, though not all of them. The data contain 450,000 to 650,000 clones, around three quarters of them singletons. The CDR3 loop spans 18 amino acids. Trimming left V 3 bases short and J 5 bases short, with 21 bases between. The V gene's germline CDR1 is SGHDT and CDR2 YYEEEE. The same sample was also used in a study of human thymus T cells. That work adds: Thymus pieces cut out during corrective heart surgery were the tissue that was used. Repertoires from thymus and blood appeared to show biased V and J gene usage. Thymic repertoires overlap heavily among unrelated individuals, related research has reported.

The chain carries TRBV5-6 and TRBJ1-6, with a tentative D call TRBD1 (6 bases). The TCR comes from a boy younger than two with a congenital heart defect. Sequencing was carried out using thymocytes. The CDR3 reads CASSSQGQGQINNSPLHF. The CDR3 DNA is TGTGCCAGCAGCTCCCAAGGGCAGGGGCAAATCAATAATTCACCCCTCCACTTT.